The clone carrying this T cell receptor beta chain was recorded a few times. The target antigen is unknown. This sample is part of a study of response to subunit inactivated influenza vaccine. The germline V and J ends were trimmed by 8 bases and 5 bases, with 15 bases remaining between them. The germline gives CDR1 WSHSY, CDR2 SAAADI. CDR3 size: 13 residues. TCRdb used MiXCR to reprocess the RT-PCR reads, holding one entry per CDR3 protein. The sample has 400,000 to 550,000 distinct CDR3 sequences, around 25% seen once. Study-level points and caveats: It was the authors' suggestion that each seasonal influenza vaccination recruits few new T cells.

The chain couples TRBV10-2 to TRBJ1-1; D is ambiguous. The sample was CD4+ T cells sorted from PBMCs, taken roughly 5 days after vaccination. This receptor was identified in a man between 50 and 59 years old who received an inactivated influenza vaccine. The CDR3 loop is CASGPSVGTEAFF. CDR3 nucleotide sequence: TGCGCCAGCGGGCCCTCCGTGGGGACTGAAGCTTTCTTT.